One sample yielded the 25 T cell receptor beta chains listed below, sequenced in a study of blood T cell repertoires in COVID-19. TCRdb's table, derived via immunoSEQ multiplex PCR, lists solely in-frame clones and lacks some. The sample includes 300,000 to 450,000 clones, roughly 85% seen only once; the top ten take roughly 3.6%. Sequencing was done on a sample of peripheral blood. These TCRs come from a woman between 18 and 29 years old with acute or convalescent COVID-19.

The chain's CDR3 is CASSSPNKNTEAFF. The DNA for the CDR3 is TGTGCCAGCAGTTCCCCCAACAAGAACACTGAAGCTTTCTTT. The gene calls are TRBV27 and TRBJ1-1; D gene uncertain. The CDR3 loop spans 14 amino acids. Trimming pared 4 bases from V and 1 base from J, leaving 10 bases between. Looked up from germline, CDR1 is MNHEY and CDR2 is SMNVEV (reference sequence).

V and J are TRBV18 and TRBJ2-3; maybe TRBD1 (6 bases). Between the trimmed V and J ends, which lost 6 bases and 5 bases, there was a span of 24 bases. The germline CDR1 and CDR2 sequences are KGHSH and LQKENI. The CDR3 loop spans 17 amino acids. CDR3 in DNA: TGTGCCAGCTCTCCAGAACCGGGACACCTAAGGGGAGATACGCAGTATTTT. Translated, it gives CASSPEPGHLRGDTQYF. Full variable domain (remainder filled in from reference TRBV18 and TRBJ2-3): NAGVMQNPRHLVRRRGQEARLRCSPMKGHSHVYWYRQLPEEGLKFMVYLQKENIIDESGMPKERFSAEFPKEGPSILRIQQVVRGDSAAYFCASSPEPGHLRGDTQYFGPGTRLTVL.

The CDR3 region has the DNA TGTGCCTGGAGTGTGAGGACAGGGTGGTCCGGGGAGCTGTTTTTT. Its protein product is CAWSVRTGWSGELFF. V usage is TRBV30 and J usage is TRBJ2-2; 8 bases align to TRBD1. The CDR3 extends over 15 amino acids. Germline V gene data show CDR1 as GTSNPN and CDR2 as SVGIG (reference sequence). J lost 6 bases, V lost 0 bases, and 6 bases had no gene match.

CDR3 sequence: CASRGTGGETQYF. The CDR3 region has the DNA TGTGCCAGCAGGGGGACAGGGGGAGAGACCCAGTACTTC. The V gene is TRBV2, the J gene TRBJ2-5; 11 bases are a match to TRBD1. The germline gives CDR1 SNHLY, CDR2 FYNNEI. The CDR3 runs 13 residues. The J segment lost 4 bases and the V segment lost 6 bases, leaving 1 base of the junction unmatched.

V and J are TRBV6-1 and TRBJ2-3, with D maybe TRBD1 (5 bases). V lost 2 bases and J lost 9, with 9 bases in between. The CDR3 has 12 residues. Germline CDR1 and CDR2: MNHNS and SASEGT. As DNA, the CDR3 is TGTGCCAGCAGTGAACAGGGCCCCACGCAGTATTTT. The encoded protein is CASSEQGPTQYF.

There are a few counts of this clone. The V and J genes are TRBV7-9 and TRBJ2-1; 9 bases fit TRBD2. The V gene end was trimmed by 7 bases and the J gene end by 2 bases; junction bases not matched to a gene: 9. This CDR3 is 16 amino acids long. Germline CDR1 is SEHNR and CDR2 is FQNEAQ (reference sequence). The CDR3: CASTTLKRGAYNEQFF. CDR3 coding DNA: TGTGCCAGCACCACCTTAAAGCGGGGGGCCTACAATGAGCAGTTCTTC.

The genes are TRBV7-8 and TRBJ2-7; 8 nucleotides agree with TRBD1. There are 16 residues in the CDR3. J was trimmed by 4 bases and V by 1 base; bases with no gene match: 9. CDR1 is SGHVS, CDR2 FQNEAQ, per germline. CDR3 DNA sequence: TGTGCCAGCAGCTTAGAACAGGGGGAAATAGCGTACGAGCAGTACTTC. Its translation is CASSLEQGEIAYEQYF.

This sequence joins TRBV7-8 and TRBJ2-7; perhaps TRBD1 as D (6 bases). V dropped 1 base and J dropped 3 bases, with 16 bases sitting between them. In germline, CDR1 is SGHVS, CDR2 FQNEAQ. This CDR3 spans 16 amino acids. CDR3: CASSLGGGAFYYEQYF. The CDR3 nucleotides are TGTGCCAGCAGCTTAGGAGGGGGAGCTTTTTACTACGAGCAGTACTTC. Looking up the rest from reference TRBV7-8 and TRBJ2-7 gives the full variable domain: GAGVSQSPRYKVAKRGQDVALRCDPISGHVSLFWYQQALGQGPEFLTYFQNEAQLDKSGLPSDRFFAERPEGSVSTLKIQRTQQEDSAVYLCASSLGGGAFYYEQYFGPGTRLTVT.

This clone was detected a few times. The rearrangement links TRBV11-2 to TRBJ2-2, with no clear D. The CDR3 has 16 residues. V gave up 0 bases and J gave up 3 bases, with 11 bases separating them. The V gene's germline CDR1 is SGHAT and CDR2 FQNNGV. This chain's CDR3 is CASSLDMNSHTGELFF. Written as DNA, the CDR3 is TGTGCCAGCAGCTTAGATATGAACAGCCACACCGGGGAGCTGTTTTTT.

The chain combines TRBV6-6 with TRBJ1-5; no definite D call. The CDR3 spans 16 residues. Looked up from germline, CDR1 is MNHNY and CDR2 is SVGAGI (reference sequence). Trimming cost V 6 bases and J 3 bases, with 18 bases left between them. The CDR3 DNA follows: TGTGCCAGCAGCCCCCTCGCAGCGACCTTCAATCAGCCCCAGCATTTT. As protein: CASSPLAATFNQPQHF.

V usage is TRBV21-1 and J usage is TRBJ1-1. TRBV21-1 corresponds to a pseudogene. The CDR3 totals 13 residues. CDR3 sequence reads: CASSNPLNTEAFF. In DNA form, the CDR3 reads TGTGCCAGCAGCAACCCCTTGAACACTGAAGCTTTCTTT.

This clone was detected once. The CDR3 region is CASSLVTVTGDNEKLFF. The CDR3 nucleotides are TGTGCCAGCAGTTTGGTTACGGTGACAGGGGATAATGAAAAACTGTTTTTT. V is TRBV27 and J is TRBJ1-4; TRBD1 matches 8 bases. Unmatched junction bases numbered 10, after V lost 3 bases and J lost 4 bases. The germline V gene has CDR1 MNHEY and CDR2 SMNVEV (reference sequence). This CDR3 region has 17 residues.

The chain links TRBV9 to TRBJ2-3; D is undetermined. The V and J ends lost 2 bases and 5 bases respectively, with 3 bases between them. The CDR3 extends over 11 amino acids. The germline CDR1 and CDR2 sequences are SGDLS and YYNGEE. CDR3 coding DNA: TGTGCCAGCAGCGTCGGAGATACGCAGTATTTT. Translation gives CASSVGDTQYF.

The chain combines TRBV6-5 with TRBJ1-2; 7 nucleotides align to TRBD1. J gave up 7 bases and V 0 bases, and 5 bases lay outside the gene matches. Germline values: CDR1 MNHEY, CDR2 SVGAGI. The CDR3 extends over 14 amino acids. In DNA form, the CDR3 reads TGTGCCAGCAGTTACTCGTCGACAGGGTTTGGCTACACCTTC. Translated: CASSYSSTGFGYTF.

J is TRBJ2-1 and V is TRBV10-3; 7 bases agree with TRBD2. J gave up 4 bases and V 0 bases, and 9 bases lay outside the gene matches. The CDR3 spans 17 residues. Per the germline V gene, CDR1 is ENHRY and CDR2 is SYGVKD. CDR3 region: CAISESGEGSGYNEQFF. The CDR3 nucleotides read TGTGCCATCAGTGAGTCGGGAGAGGGTAGCGGGTACAATGAGCAGTTCTTC.

The J gene is TRBJ2-2, the V gene TRBV7-9, with a possible D match to TRBD1 (6 bases). Germline V gives CDR1 SEHNR, CDR2 FQNEAQ (reference sequence). V was cut by 11 bases and J by 0 bases, with 16 bases left in between. This CDR3 has 15 residues. The CDR3 DNA reads TGTGCCGGCCAGTCAGGGACACCGAACACCGGGGAGCTGTTTTTT. Translation gives CAGQSGTPNTGELFF. The full variable domain, its missing parts supplied by reference TRBV7-9 and TRBJ2-2, is DTGVSQNPRHKITKRGQNVTFRCDPISEHNRLYWYRQTLGQGPEFLTYFQNEAQLEKSRLLSDRFSAERPKGSFSTLEIQRTEQGDSAMYLCAGQSGTPNTGELFFGEGSRLTVL.

The J gene is TRBJ1-1, the V gene TRBV30; weak D call: TRBD1 (6 bases). Trimming shortened V by 5 bases and J by 5 bases, and 18 bases separated the two germline ends. The CDR3 extends over 14 amino acids. Germline values: CDR1 GTSNPN, CDR2 SVGIG (reference sequence). CDR3 loop: CAWGKGGSGTEAFF. The CDR3 coding sequence is TGTGCCTGGGGTAAGGGGGGGAGTGGGACTGAAGCTTTCTTT.

The chain uses TRBV3-1 (or the pseudogene TRBV3-2) and TRBJ1-6; tentatively, D is TRBD1 (6 bases). This CDR3 is 14 amino acids long. The germline gives CDR1 LGHDT, CDR2 YNNKEL (reference sequence). The V end was cut by 3 bases, the J end by 8 bases, with 11 bases between. CDR3 DNA sequence: TGTGCCAGCAGCCAGACAGGTTTGGATTCACCCCTCCACTTT. Translated, it gives CASSQTGLDSPLHF.

This chain links TRBV2 with TRBJ2-7; D possibly corresponds to TRBD2 (7 bases). In germline, CDR1 is SNHLY, CDR2 FYNNEI. The CDR3 contains 13 residues. V lost 6 bases to trimming and J lost 2 bases, with 11 bases between them. DNA of the CDR3: TGTGCCAGCAGGACCGGGGGGCCCTACGAGCAGTACTTC. Translated: CASRTGGPYEQYF.

This clone came up once. This chain connects TRBV11-2 to TRBJ2-7; the D gene is possibly TRBD2 (6 bases). Deletions cut 1 base from V and 5 bases from J, with 9 bases between. CDR1 and CDR2 from the germline V gene are SGHAT and FQNNGV. The CDR3 runs to 13 residues. The CDR3: CASSLVDYHEQYF. CDR3 nucleotide sequence: TGTGCCAGCAGCTTAGTGGACTACCACGAGCAGTACTTC.

This clone appeared once. The CDR3: CASPRGGGVQETQYF. The CDR3 nucleotides read TGTGCCAGCCCTAGGGGCGGGGGAGTTCAAGAGACCCAGTACTTC. The chain combines TRBV2 with TRBJ2-5; 7 nucleotides line up with TRBD2. Trimming removed 8 bases from V and 2 bases from J; junction bases left unmatched: 11. CDR1 and CDR2 (germline): SNHLY, FYNNEI. CDR3 length: 15 residues. The variable domain in full, with the rest retrieved from reference TRBV2 and TRBJ2-5, is EPEVTQTPSHQVTQMGQEVILRCVPISNHLYFYWYRQILGQKVEFLVSFYNNEISEKSEIFDDQFSVERPDGSNFTLKIRSTKLEDSAMYFCASPRGGGVQETQYFGPGTRLLVL.

The rearrangement uses TRBV7-8 and TRBJ1-3, with D possibly being TRBD1 (5 bases). This CDR3 is built from 16 residues. Germline V gene data show CDR1 as SGHVS and CDR2 as FQNEAQ. Trimming left V 5 bases short and J 0 bases short, with 14 bases between. CDR3 protein: CASSHRTDPSGNTIYF. DNA for the CDR3: TGTGCCAGCAGCCACAGGACGGACCCCTCTGGAAACACCATATATTTT.

This chain links TRBV18 with TRBJ2-3; a weak D match, TRBD2 (7 bases). V lost 3 bases to trimming and J lost 4 bases, with 14 bases between them. Per the germline V gene, CDR1 is KGHSH and CDR2 is LQKENI. This CDR3 comprises 15 residues. The CDR3 nucleotides are TGTGCCAGCTCACCTGCGGGGGCCGTTGCAGATACGCAGTATTTT. Protein product: CASSPAGAVADTQYF.

The genes are TRBV5-1 and TRBJ2-1, with D perhaps matching TRBD1 (6 bases). Trimming removed 0 bases from V and 9 bases from J, with 19 bases in between. From germline, CDR1 is SGHRS and CDR2 YFSETQ. The CDR3 length is 16 residues. CDR3 nucleotides: TGCGCCAGCAGCTTGGCCCACTCGACAGAACAGGGTGAGCAGTTCTTC. It encodes CASSLAHSTEQGEQFF.

CDR3 bases: TGTGCCAGCAGCCAAAATGGGGCAGGTCAAGATACGCAGTATTTT. Its translation is CASSQNGAGQDTQYF. The V gene is TRBV7-8, the J gene TRBJ2-3; weak D call: TRBD1 (5 bases). Trimming left V 5 bases short and J 5 bases short, with 17 bases between. The CDR3 consists of 15 residues. Germline V gene lookup returns CDR1 SGHVS and CDR2 FQNEAQ.